This T cell receptor beta chain was sequenced for a study of regulatory T cells in long-lasting Graves disease. The CDR3 is made up of 17 amino acids. CDR1 and CDR2 from the germline V gene are MNHGY and SVAAGI. The junction had 16 bases not matched to a gene; V was cut back by 7 bases and J by 4 bases. Findings of the study overall: Comparison showed that persistent patients shared more public clonotypes (under 3,000) than new patients (over 950). Persistent disease preferred TRBV28, TRBJ1-2 and TRBJ2-5.

As regards this clonotype: The antigen is unknown. One base separates it from a far larger clone, so it is likely a read error.

CDR3 regions were amplified by Arm-PCR using iRepertoire HTBI primers to build TCR beta libraries. How the authors handled the data: Looking across samples, the authors found some 60 TRBV and 14 TRBJ segments. TCRdb processed the multiplex PCR reads anew with MiXCR; each CDR3 protein has one entry. TCRdb assigned the V and J calls; the authors' analysis was not used. Here the sample spans 240,000 or so distinct CDR3 sequences, around 20% being singletons. The time point here: newly diagnosed GD, antithyroid drugs for less than 3 months. TCR sequences were obtained from RNA taken from PBMCs. American Thyroid Association guidelines served as the basis for diagnosing Graves' disease.

The sequencing here drew on peripheral blood mononuclear cells (PBMCs), taken at new diagnosis, from a patient treated with antithyroid drugs. The V call is TRBV6-9, the J call TRBJ2-1; 7 bases line up with TRBD2. The clonotype was recovered from a female donor with Graves disease. The DNA for the CDR3 is TGTGCCAGCAATTACTCCGGGAGGATAGTGATATACAATGAGCAGTTCTTC. This encodes CASNYSGRIVIYNEQFF.